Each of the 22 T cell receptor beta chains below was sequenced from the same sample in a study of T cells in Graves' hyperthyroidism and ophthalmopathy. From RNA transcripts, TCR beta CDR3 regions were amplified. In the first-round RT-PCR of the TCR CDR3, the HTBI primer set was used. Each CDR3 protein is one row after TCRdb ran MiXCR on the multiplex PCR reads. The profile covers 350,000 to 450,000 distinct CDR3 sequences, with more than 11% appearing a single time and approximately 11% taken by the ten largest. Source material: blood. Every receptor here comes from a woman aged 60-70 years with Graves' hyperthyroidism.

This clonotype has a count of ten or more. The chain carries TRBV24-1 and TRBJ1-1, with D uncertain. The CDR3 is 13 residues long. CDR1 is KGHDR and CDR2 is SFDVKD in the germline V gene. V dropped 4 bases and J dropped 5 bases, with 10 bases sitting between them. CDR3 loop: CATSEPLGTEAFF. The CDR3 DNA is TGTGCCACCAGTGAGCCTCTTGGAACTGAAGCTTTCTTT.

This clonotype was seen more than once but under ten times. CDR3 DNA sequence: TGTGCCAGCAGCCTAGGACAGGTACATGGCTACACCTTC. The encoded protein is CASSLGQVHGYTF. The chain employs TRBV7-9 and TRBJ1-2; 7 nucleotides agree with TRBD1. The V segment lost 5 bases and the J segment 6 bases; nucleotides outside the gene matches: 6. The CDR3 spans 13 residues. The V gene's germline CDR1 is SEHNR and CDR2 FQNEAQ (reference sequence).

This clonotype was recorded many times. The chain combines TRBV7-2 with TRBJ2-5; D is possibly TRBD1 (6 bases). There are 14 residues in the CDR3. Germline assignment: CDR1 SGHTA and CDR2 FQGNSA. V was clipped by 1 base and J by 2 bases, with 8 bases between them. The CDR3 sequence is CASSLDREQETQYF. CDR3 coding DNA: TGTGCCAGCAGCTTAGACAGGGAGCAAGAGACCCAGTACTTC.

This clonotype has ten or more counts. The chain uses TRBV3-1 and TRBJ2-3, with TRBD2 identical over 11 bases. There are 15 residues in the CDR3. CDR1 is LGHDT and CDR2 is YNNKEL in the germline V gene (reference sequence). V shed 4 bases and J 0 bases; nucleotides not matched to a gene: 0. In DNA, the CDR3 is TGTGCCAGCAGCCGGACTAGCGGGAGCACAGATACGCAGTATTTT. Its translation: CASSRTSGSTDTQYF.

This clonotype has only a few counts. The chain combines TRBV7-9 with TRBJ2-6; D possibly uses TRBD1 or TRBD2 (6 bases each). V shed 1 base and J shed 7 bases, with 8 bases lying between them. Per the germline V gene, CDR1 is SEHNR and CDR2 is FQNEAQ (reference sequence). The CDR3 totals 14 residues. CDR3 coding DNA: TGTGCCAGCAGCTTAGGGGGGGCCGCCAACGTCCTGACTTTC. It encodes CASSLGGAANVLTF.

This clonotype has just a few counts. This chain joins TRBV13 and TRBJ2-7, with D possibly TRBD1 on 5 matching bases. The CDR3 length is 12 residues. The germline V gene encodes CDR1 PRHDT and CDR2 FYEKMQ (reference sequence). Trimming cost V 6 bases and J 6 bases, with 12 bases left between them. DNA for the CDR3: TGTGCCAGCAGGGCAGGGTTTTCCGAGCAGTACTTC. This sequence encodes CASRAGFSEQYF.

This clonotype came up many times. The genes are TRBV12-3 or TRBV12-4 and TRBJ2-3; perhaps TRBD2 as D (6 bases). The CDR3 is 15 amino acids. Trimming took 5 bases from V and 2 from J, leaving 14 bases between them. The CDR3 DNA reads TGTGCCAGCAGTCGATACGCGGGGCCCACAGATACGCAGTATTTT. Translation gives CASSRYAGPTDTQYF.

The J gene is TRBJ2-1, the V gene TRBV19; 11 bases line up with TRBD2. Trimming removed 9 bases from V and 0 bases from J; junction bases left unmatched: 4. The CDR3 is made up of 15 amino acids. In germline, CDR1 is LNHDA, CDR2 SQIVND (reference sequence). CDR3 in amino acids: CASSTSGASYNEQFF. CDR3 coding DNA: TGTGCCAGCTCGACTAGCGGGGCCTCCTACAATGAGCAGTTCTTC.

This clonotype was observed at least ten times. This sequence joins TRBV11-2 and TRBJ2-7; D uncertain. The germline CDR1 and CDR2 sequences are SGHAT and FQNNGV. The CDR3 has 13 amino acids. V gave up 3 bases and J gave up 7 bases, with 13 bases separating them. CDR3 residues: CASSFPVRREQYF. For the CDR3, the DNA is TGTGCCAGCAGCTTTCCGGTAAGGAGAGAGCAGTACTTC.

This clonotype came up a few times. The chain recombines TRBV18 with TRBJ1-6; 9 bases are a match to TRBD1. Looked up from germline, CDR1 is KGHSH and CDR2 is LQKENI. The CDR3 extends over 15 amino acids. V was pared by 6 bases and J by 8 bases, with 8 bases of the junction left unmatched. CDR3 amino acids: CASSPPGQGYSPLHF. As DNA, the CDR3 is TGTGCCAGCTCTCCTCCGGGACAGGGATATTCACCCCTCCACTTT.

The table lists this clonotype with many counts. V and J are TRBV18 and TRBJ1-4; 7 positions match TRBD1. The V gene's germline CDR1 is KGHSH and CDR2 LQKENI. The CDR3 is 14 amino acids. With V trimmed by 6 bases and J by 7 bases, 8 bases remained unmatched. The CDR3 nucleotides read TGTGCCAGCTCCCCCCCGACAGGGCGTGAAAAACTGTTTTTT. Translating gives CASSPPTGREKLFF.

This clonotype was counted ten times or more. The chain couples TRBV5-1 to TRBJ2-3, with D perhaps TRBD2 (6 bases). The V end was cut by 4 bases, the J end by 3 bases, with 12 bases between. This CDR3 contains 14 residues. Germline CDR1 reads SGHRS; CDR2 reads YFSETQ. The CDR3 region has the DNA TGCGCCAGCAGCATTAGTGGGGGGACAGATACGCAGTATTTT. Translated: CASSISGGTDTQYF. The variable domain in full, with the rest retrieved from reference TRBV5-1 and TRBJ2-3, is KAGVTQTPRYLIKTRGQQVTLSCSPISGHRSVSWYQQTPGQGLQFLFEYFSETQRNKGNFPGRFSGRQFSNSRSEMNVSTLELGDSALYLCASSISGGTDTQYFGPGTRLTVL.

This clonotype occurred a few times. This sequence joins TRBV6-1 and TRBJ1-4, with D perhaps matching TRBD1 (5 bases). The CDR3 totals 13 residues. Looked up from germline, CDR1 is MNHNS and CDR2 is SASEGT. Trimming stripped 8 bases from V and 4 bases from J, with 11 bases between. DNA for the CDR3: TGTGCCAGCGGGGGACGGAATAATGAAAAACTGTTTTTT. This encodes CASGGRNNEKLFF.

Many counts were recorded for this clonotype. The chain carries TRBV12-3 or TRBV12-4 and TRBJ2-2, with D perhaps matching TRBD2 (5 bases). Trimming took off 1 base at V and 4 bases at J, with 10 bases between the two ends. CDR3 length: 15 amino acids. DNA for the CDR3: TGTGCCAGCAGTTTAGTCGGAGGCAGCACCGGGGAGCTGTTTTTT. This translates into CASSLVGGSTGELFF.

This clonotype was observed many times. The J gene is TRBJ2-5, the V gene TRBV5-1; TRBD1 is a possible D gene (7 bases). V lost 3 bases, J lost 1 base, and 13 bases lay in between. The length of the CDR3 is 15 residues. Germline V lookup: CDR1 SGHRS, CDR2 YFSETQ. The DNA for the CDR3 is TGCGCCAGCAGCTGGGGGGACAGAACCCAAGAGACCCAGTACTTC. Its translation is CASSWGDRTQETQYF.

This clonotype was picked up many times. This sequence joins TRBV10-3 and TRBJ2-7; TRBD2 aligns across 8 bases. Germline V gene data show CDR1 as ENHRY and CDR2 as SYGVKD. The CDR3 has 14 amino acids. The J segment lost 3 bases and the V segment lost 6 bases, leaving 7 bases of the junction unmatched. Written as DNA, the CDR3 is TGTGCCATCAGGCCGAGGAGCGGGAGCTACGAGCAGTACTTC. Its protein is CAIRPRSGSYEQYF.

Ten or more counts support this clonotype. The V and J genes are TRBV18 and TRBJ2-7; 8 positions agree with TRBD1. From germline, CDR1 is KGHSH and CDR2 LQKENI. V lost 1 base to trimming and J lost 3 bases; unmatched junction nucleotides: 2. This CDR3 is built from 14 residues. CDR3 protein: CASSPLDRGYEQYF. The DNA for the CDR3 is TGTGCCAGCTCACCACTCGACAGGGGCTACGAGCAGTACTTC.

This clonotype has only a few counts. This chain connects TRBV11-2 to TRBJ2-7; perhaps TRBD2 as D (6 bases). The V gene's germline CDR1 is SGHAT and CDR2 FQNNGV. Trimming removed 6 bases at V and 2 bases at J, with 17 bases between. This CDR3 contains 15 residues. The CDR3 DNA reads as TGTGCCAGCAGGACTGGCGGGACCGATGCCTACGAGCAGTACTTC. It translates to CASRTGGTDAYEQYF.

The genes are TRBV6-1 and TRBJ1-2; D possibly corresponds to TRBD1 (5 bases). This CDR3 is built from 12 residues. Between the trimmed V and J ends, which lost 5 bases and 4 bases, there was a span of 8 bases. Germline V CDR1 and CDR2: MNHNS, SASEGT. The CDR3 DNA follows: TGTGCCAGCAGTAGGGACCCCTATGGCTACACCTTC. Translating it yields CASSRDPYGYTF.

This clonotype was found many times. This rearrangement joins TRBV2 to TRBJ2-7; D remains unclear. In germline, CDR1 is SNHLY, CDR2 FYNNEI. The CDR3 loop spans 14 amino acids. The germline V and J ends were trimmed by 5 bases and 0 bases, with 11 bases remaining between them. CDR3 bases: TGTGCCAGCAGTAGAGACGGAACCTCCTACGAGCAGTACTTC. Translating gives CASSRDGTSYEQYF. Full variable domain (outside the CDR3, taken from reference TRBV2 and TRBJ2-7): EPEVTQTPSHQVTQMGQEVILRCVPISNHLYFYWYRQILGQKVEFLVSFYNNEISEKSEIFDDQFSVERPDGSNFTLKIRSTKLEDSAMYFCASSRDGTSYEQYFGPGTRLTVT.

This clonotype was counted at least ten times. The CDR3 sequence is CASSGLAGVNTGELFF. The CDR3 DNA reads as TGTGCCAGCAGTGGCCTAGCGGGAGTAAACACCGGGGAGCTGTTTTTT. The J gene is TRBJ2-2, the V gene TRBV6-1; TRBD2 agrees at 10 bases. This CDR3 is built from 16 residues. Germline V CDR1 and CDR2: MNHNS, SASEGT. Unmatched junction bases numbered 4, after V lost 4 bases and J lost 2 bases.

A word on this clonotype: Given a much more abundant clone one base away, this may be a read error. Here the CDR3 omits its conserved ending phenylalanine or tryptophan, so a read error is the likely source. The chain's CDR3 is CAWNSGSTYEQYL. CDR3 nucleotides: TGTGCCTGGAATAGCGGGAGTACCTACGAGCAGTACCTC. This sequence joins TRBV30 and TRBJ2-7, with TRBD2 matching 9 bases. The length of the CDR3 is 13 residues. Germline CDR1 is GTSNPN and CDR2 is SVGIG (reference sequence). V lost 4 bases and J lost 2; bases outside the gene matches: 3.